This T cell receptor (beta chain) appears in the sequencing data of a study of T-cell reconstitution after alpha-beta-depleted transplantation in children. Germline V gives CDR1 DFQATT, CDR2 SNEGSKA (reference sequence). V dropped 4 bases and J dropped 4 bases, with 22 bases sitting between them. This CDR3 region has 16 residues. Findings and caveats of the study: Reportedly, alpha-beta T cells present about two months post-transplant originated from several hundred expanded clones of graft origin.

Preparation of the TCRbeta library used unique molecular identifiers. TCRdb reprocessed the PCR reads via MiXCR and lists one record per CDR3 protein. The sample gives around 440,000 distinct CDR3 sequences, over 9.5% of which show up once; just over 2% is in the top ten. This clonotype has ten or more counts. Its antigen is unknown. The material sequenced was PBMCs, taken before TCRalphabeta/CD19-depleted stem cell transplant. This chain links TRBV20-1 with TRBJ2-5; D is possibly TRBD2 (6 bases). The sequence was collected from a child aged 2-15 years with inherited bone marrow failure, due to receive a stem cell transplant. Here the CDR3 reads CSATQYGSEAGETQYF. The CDR3 DNA reads TGCAGTGCTACACAATACGGGAGCGAAGCTGGAGAGACCCAGTACTTC.